This entry features one T cell receptor (beta chain) sequence. V lost 5 bases, J lost 10 bases, and 14 bases lay in between. The length of the CDR3 is 12 residues. Germline values: CDR1 SEHNR, CDR2 FQNEAQ (reference sequence). This record comes from a study of blood T cell repertoires in COVID-19. Study in general: Some COVID-19 samples were acute and others convalescent; all came from the United States, Italy and Spain. T cells, B-cell-depleted T cells, or PBMCs provided the cDNA or gDNA that served as material.

Original processing methods: From reference gene primer amplification, estimates of nucleated cell counts were derived. Data came from immunoSEQ multiplex PCR; TCRdb stores just in-frame clones and leaves some out. Clone size and V and J calls were adopted from that table, with D and trimming inferred from the DNA. The sample holds about 74,000 clones; about four fifths are singletons and the top ten take around 9.5%. The gene calls are TRBV7-9 and TRBJ1-1; D not resolved. This TCR came from a man aged 50 to 59 with active COVID-19. Sequencing was done on a sample of peripheral blood. The CDR3 region is CASSPEGRGAFF. The CDR3 DNA is TGTGCCAGCAGCCCAGAAGGTCGGGGAGCTTTCTTT.